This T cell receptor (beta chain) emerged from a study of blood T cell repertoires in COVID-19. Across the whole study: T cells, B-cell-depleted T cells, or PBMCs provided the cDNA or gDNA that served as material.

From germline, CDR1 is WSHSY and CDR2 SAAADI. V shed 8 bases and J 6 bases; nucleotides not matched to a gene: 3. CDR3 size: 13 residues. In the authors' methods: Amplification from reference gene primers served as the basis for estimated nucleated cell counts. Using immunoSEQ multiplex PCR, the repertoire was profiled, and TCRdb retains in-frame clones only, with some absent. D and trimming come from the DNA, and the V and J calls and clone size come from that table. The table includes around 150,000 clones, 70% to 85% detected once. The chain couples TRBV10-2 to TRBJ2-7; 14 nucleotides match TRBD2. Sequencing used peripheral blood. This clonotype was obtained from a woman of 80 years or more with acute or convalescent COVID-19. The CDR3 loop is CASGGLAGAEQYF. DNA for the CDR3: TGCGCCAGCGGGGGACTAGCGGGAGCCGAGCAGTACTTC.